This TCR beta chain was identified during a study of cytomegalovirus exposure and HLA in healthy donors. Study-wide background: A subsequent analysis stated that the 90 to 150 validation repertoires were run on the same platform as the roughly 620 first-cohort repertoires.

Produced via immunoSEQ multiplex PCR; TCRdb's table is partial and in-frame only. The sample lists 120,000 or so clones, approximately 94% occurring once. The CDR3 runs to 15 residues. V lost 3 bases and J lost 0, with 12 bases in between. The V gene's germline CDR1 is MDHEN and CDR2 SYDVKM. Points from the study as a whole: While the bulk of TCR sequences proved rare, some public TCRs turned up in many donors. According to reports, the classifier identified cytomegalovirus status with high specificity and sensitivity. 150 or so TCR beta chains were listed as cytomegalovirus-associated.

A note on this clone: As yet, its antigen is unknown.

The V and J genes are TRBV28 and TRBJ2-7, with no clear D. The clonotype comes from a man aged 18 to 29 in good health and CMV-seronegative. The material sequenced was PBMCs. DNA for the CDR3: TGTGCCAGCAGTTTGAGTCGGTTGAGCTCCTACGAGCAGTACTTC. Its protein product is CASSLSRLSSYEQYF.